This TCR beta chain was captured by sequencing in a study of metastatic and nonmetastatic thyroid tumors. None of the patients had undergone any treatment ahead of thyroid surgery. This clone appeared many times. TCRdb redid the clone calls on the PCR reads using MiXCR. Among about 93,000 clones listed, about 12% were seen once. CDR3 length: 14 residues. Trimming pared 1 base from V and 4 bases from J, leaving 11 bases between. CDR1 and CDR2 from the germline V gene are SGHDT and YYEEEE. Sequenced material: blood. The chain couples TRBV5-6 to TRBJ1-2; D is perhaps TRBD1 (5 bases). The TCR sequence derives from a female donor with papillary thyroid cancer or a benign thyroid nodule (not recorded which). Some clones in this sample may be carry-over from other donors' samples. CDR3 amino acids: CASSLSQGGYGYTF. The CDR3 coding sequence is TGTGCCAGCAGCTTGTCGCAGGGTGGCTATGGCTACACCTTC.